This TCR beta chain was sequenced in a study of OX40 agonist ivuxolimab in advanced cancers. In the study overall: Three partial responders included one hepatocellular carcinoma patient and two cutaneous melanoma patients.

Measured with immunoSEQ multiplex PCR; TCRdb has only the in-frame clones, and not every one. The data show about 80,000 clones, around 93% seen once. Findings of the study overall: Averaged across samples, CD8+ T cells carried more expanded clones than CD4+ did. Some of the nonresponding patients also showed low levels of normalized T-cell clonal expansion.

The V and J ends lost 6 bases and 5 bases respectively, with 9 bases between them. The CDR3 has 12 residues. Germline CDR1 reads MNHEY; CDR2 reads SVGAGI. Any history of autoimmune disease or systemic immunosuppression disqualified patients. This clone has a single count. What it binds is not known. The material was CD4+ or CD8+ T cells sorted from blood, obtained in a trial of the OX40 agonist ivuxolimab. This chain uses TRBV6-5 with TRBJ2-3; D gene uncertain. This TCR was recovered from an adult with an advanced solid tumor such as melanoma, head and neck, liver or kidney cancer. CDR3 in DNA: TGTGCCAGCAGGCAGCTGGAAGATACGCAGTATTTT. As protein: CASRQLEDTQYF.